Listed here are 14 T cell receptor beta chains from one sample, sequenced in a study of blood T cell repertoires in COVID-19. The table came from immunoSEQ multiplex PCR; TCRdb's copy has only in-frame clones and leaves some out. There are around 150,000 clones in the sample; 76% occur only once, and about 3.9% lies in the top ten. Material for sequencing was peripheral blood. The receptors originated from a man in his 60s with acute or convalescent COVID-19.

The CDR3 coding sequence is TGCGCCAGCAGTCTGGAAGCGCTCTACGAGCAGTACTTC. Its translation is CASSLEALYEQYF. J is TRBJ2-7 and V is TRBV5-1; D is ambiguous. The CDR3 is 13 amino acids. V lost 5 bases and J 3 bases, leaving 12 bases between the germline ends. Germline values: CDR1 SGHRS, CDR2 YFSETQ.

This clone was seen more than once but under ten times. This chain links TRBV30 with TRBJ2-7; 8 nucleotides agree with TRBD2. The ends lost 0 bases at V and 2 bases at J; junction bases unmatched: 3. Germline CDR1 reads GTSNPN; CDR2 reads SVGIG (reference sequence). The CDR3 is 14 residues long. The CDR3 loop reads CAWSVGGRTYEQYF. As DNA, the CDR3 is TGTGCCTGGAGTGTAGGCGGGAGGACCTACGAGCAGTACTTC.

The chain is built from TRBV7-2 and TRBJ2-1; D ambiguous. Between the trimmed V and J ends, which lost 4 bases and 0 bases, there was a span of 10 bases. The CDR3 has 15 amino acids. CDR1 is SGHTA and CDR2 is FQGNSA in the germline V gene. The CDR3 is CASSWSSSSYNEQFF. CDR3 DNA sequence: TGTGCCAGCAGCTGGAGCAGCAGCTCCTACAATGAGCAGTTCTTC.

The J gene is TRBJ1-6, the V gene TRBV10-2, with a weak D call TRBD1 (5 bases). There are 14 residues in the CDR3. V lost 0 bases to trimming and J lost 14 bases, with 14 bases between them. Germline V lookup: CDR1 WSHSY, CDR2 SAAADI. The CDR3 nucleotides read TGCGCCAGCAGTGAGTCGAACAAGATAGGGGCCCTCCACTTT. It encodes CASSESNKIGALHF.

The CDR3 reads CASSLRSGGGYGYGYTF. The CDR3 region has the DNA TGTGCCAGCAGTTTAAGAAGTGGAGGGGGCTACGGCTATGGCTACACCTTC. The rearrangement joins TRBV27 to TRBJ1-2; 7 bases match TRBD1. Germline V lookup: CDR1 MNHEY, CDR2 SMNVEV (reference sequence). Trimming cost V 2 bases and J 4 bases; bases outside gene matches: 13. The CDR3 has 17 residues.

This clone came up a few times. Different DNA sequences within this sample yield the same CDR3. The rearrangement links TRBV20-1 to TRBJ1-5, with 9 bases that match TRBD1. The ends lost 3 bases at V and 5 bases at J; junction bases unmatched: 2. The CDR3 sequence is 13 residues long. Germline assignment: CDR1 DFQATT and CDR2 SNEGSKA (reference sequence). The CDR3 nucleotides are TGCAGTGCTAGTAGACAGGGGGATCAGCCCCAGCATTTT. The encoded protein is CSASRQGDQPQHF.

This chain links TRBV2 with TRBJ2-7; D perhaps matches TRBD1 (6 bases). The CDR3 has 12 residues. V was pared by 6 bases and J by 4 bases, with 10 bases between. Germline V gives CDR1 SNHLY, CDR2 FYNNEI. The CDR3 sequence: CASRVDRYEQYF. Written as DNA, the CDR3 is TGTGCCAGCAGGGTAGACAGGTACGAGCAGTACTTC.

This chain uses TRBV6-5 with TRBJ2-1; TRBD2 matches 7 bases. Germline values: CDR1 MNHEY, CDR2 SVGAGI. This CDR3 contains 15 residues. Trimming at V came to 4 bases and at J to 0 bases, leaving 3 bases not matched to a gene. The CDR3 DNA reads TGTGCCAGCAGTTTTGGCGGGAGCTCCTACAATGAGCAGTTCTTC. Translation: CASSFGGSSYNEQFF.

The chain has TRBV28 and TRBJ1-4; D unresolved. Germline CDR1 is MDHEN and CDR2 is SYDVKM. Between the trimmed V and J ends, which lost 5 bases and 8 bases, there was a span of 12 bases. The CDR3 has 13 amino acids. The chain's CDR3 is CASSLDQTEKLFF. The CDR3 DNA reads TGTGCCAGCAGTCTAGACCAGACCGAAAAACTGTTTTTT.

The chain joins TRBV21-1 to TRBJ2-7; TRBD2, as called in the table, went unchecked against the DNA. TRBV21-1 is shown as a pseudogene. CDR3 size: 14 residues. The DNA for the CDR3 is TGTGCCAGCAGCAAAGCTACCGGCTCCTACGAGCAGTACTTC. This encodes CASSKATGSYEQYF.

This CDR3 reads CASSVATSGEQGTDTQYF. The DNA for the CDR3 is TGTGCCAGCAGCGTAGCCACTAGCGGGGAACAAGGCACAGATACGCAGTATTTT. The rearrangement uses TRBV9 and TRBJ2-3; 10 bases match TRBD2. In germline, CDR1 is SGDLS, CDR2 YYNGEE. The CDR3 contains 18 residues. The ends lost 0 bases at V and 1 base at J; junction bases unmatched: 8.

The chain couples TRBV28 to TRBJ2-2; tentative D call: TRBD2 (5 bases). This CDR3 region has 12 residues. Trimming took 10 bases from V and 6 from J, leaving 12 bases between them. Per germline, CDR1 MDHEN and CDR2 SYDVKM. CDR3 nucleotide sequence: TGTGCCACTTTTCGGGAACCCGGGGAGCTGTTTTTT. Protein sequence: CATFREPGELFF.

V is TRBV19 and J is TRBJ1-5; 8 bases are a match to TRBD1. The CDR3 totals 16 residues. CDR1 and CDR2 (germline): LNHDA, SQIVND (reference sequence). V lost 4 bases, J lost 1 base, and 6 bases stayed unmatched. The DNA for the CDR3 is TGTGCCAGTAGTAACCAGGGGGCCGAAAGCAATCAGCCCCAGCATTTT. This gives the protein CASSNQGAESNQPQHF.

The V and J genes are TRBV30 and TRBJ2-5; 8 bases align to TRBD1. This CDR3 comprises 13 residues. J was trimmed by 2 bases and V by 5 bases; bases with no gene match: 4. Germline loops: CDR1 GTSNPN, CDR2 SVGIG (reference sequence). This CDR3 reads CAWGQGIQETQYF. The CDR3 DNA reads TGTGCCTGGGGACAGGGAATACAAGAGACCCAGTACTTC. The full variable domain, its missing parts supplied by reference TRBV30 and TRBJ2-5, is SQTIHQWPATLVQPVGSPLSLECTVEGTSNPNLYWYRQAAGRGLQLLFYSVGIGQISSEVPQNLSASRPQDRQFILSSKKLLLSDSGFYLCAWGQGIQETQYFGPGTRLLVL.